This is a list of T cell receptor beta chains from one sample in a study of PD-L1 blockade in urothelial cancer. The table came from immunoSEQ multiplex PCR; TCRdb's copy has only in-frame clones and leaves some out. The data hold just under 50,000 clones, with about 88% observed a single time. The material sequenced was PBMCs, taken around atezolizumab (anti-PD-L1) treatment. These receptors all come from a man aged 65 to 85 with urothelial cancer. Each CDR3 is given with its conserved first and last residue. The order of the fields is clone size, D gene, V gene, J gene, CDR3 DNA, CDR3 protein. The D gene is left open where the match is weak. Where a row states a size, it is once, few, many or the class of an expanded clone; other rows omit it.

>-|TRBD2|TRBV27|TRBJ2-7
TGTGCCAGCAGTTTAGAGGCGGGAGGGAGAAGCGAGCAGTACTTC
CASSLEAGGRSEQYF
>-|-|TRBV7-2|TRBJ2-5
TGTGCCAGCAGCTTAGTGGCGACTAGGGACCAAGAGACCCAGTACTTC
CASSLVATRDQETQYF
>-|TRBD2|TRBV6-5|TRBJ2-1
TGTGCCAGCAGTTCTAGCGGGGGCTCCTACAATGAGCAGTTCTTC
CASSSSGGSYNEQFF
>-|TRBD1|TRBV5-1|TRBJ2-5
TGCGCCAGCAGCTTCCAGACAGGGGGCATCCAAGAGACCCAGTACTTC
CASSFQTGGIQETQYF
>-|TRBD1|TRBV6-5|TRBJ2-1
TGTGCCAGCAGAGAGACAGGGGTAAATGAGCAGTTCTTC
CASRETGVNEQFF
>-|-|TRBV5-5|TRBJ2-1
TGTGCCAGCAGCTTGGTTGGGACTCTTTCCTACAATGAGCAGTTCTTC
CASSLVGTLSYNEQFF
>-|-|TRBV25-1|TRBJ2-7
TGTGCCAGCAGTGAGGCGGGGACTTTAAGCTCCTACGAGCAGTACTTC
CASSEAGTLSSYEQYF
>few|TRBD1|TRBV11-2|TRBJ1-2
TGTGCCAGCAGCGCCGGGACAGGGCTCACTGGCTACACCTTC
CASSAGTGLTGYTF
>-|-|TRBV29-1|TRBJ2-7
TGCAGCGTCCGACTAAGCCCTGGTCACGAGCAGTACTTC
CSVRLSPGHEQYF
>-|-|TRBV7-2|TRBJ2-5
TGTGCCAGCAGCTTAGGTCGCGGGCCCTGGGAGACCCAGTACTTC
CASSLGRGPWETQYF
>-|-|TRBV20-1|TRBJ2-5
TGCAGTGCTGTGACTAAAGAGACCCAGTACTTC
CSAVTKETQYF
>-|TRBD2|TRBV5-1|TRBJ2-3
TGCGCCAGCAGCCAGGGACTAGCGGGAGATACGCAGTATTTT
CASSQGLAGDTQYF
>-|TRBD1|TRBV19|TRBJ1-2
TGTGCCAGTCGAACCGGGACAGGGGGCGCGAAGGGTGGCTACACCTTC
CASRTGTGGAKGGYTF
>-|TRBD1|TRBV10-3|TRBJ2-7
TGTGCCATGGCTGCCGGGACAGGGATCGAGCAGTACTTC
CAMAAGTGIEQYF
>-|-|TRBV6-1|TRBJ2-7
TGTGCCAGCAGTGATTTATACTCTTTCTACGAGCAGTACTTC
CASSDLYSFYEQYF
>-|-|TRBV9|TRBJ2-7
TGTGCCAGCAGCTTCGGACAGTCCTACGAGCAGTACTTC
CASSFGQSYEQYF
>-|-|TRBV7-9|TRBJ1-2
TGTGCCAGCAGCTTTCTCCGGAGTAACTATGGCTACACCTTC
CASSFLRSNYGYTF
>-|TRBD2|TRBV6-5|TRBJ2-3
TGTGCCAGCAGTTTGACTAGCGGAACTCGCACAGATACGCAGTATTTT
CASSLTSGTRTDTQYF
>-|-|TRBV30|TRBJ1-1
TGTGCCTGGAGTGCCCTCAGGGAGGAAGACACTGAAGCTTTCTTT
CAWSALREEDTEAFF
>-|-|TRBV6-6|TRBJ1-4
TGTGCCAGCCAGCTCGAGGAACTCAATGAAAAACTGTTTTTT
CASQLEELNEKLFF
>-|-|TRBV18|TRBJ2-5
TGTGCCAGCTCACCCTCCTGGGGGCCCCAAGAGACCCAGTACTTC
CASSPSWGPQETQYF
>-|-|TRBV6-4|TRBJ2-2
TGTGCCAGCAGTGCTATGTCGAACACCGGGGAGCTGTTTTTT
CASSAMSNTGELFF
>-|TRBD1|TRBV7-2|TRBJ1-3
TGTGCCAGCAGCTGGACAGGGAACACCATATATTTT
CASSWTGNTIYF
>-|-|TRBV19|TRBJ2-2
TGTGCCAGTAGTATTCTAGGGACTCCCACCGGGGAGCTGTTTTTT
CASSILGTPTGELFF
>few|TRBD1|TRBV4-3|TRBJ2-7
TGCGCCAGCAGCCAGTCCGGGACAGGGGGCGAGCAGTACTTC
CASSQSGTGGEQYF
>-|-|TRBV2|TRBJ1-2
TGTGCCAGCAGTGATCGACAGCTCCCTAACTATGGCTACACCTTC
CASSDRQLPNYGYTF
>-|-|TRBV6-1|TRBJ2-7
TGTGCCAGCAGAACCTCGCCAGGTCGCTACGAGCAGTACTTC
CASRTSPGRYEQYF
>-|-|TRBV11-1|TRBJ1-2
TGTGCCAGCAGCCGCCAGTCACCGCAGGGGCTATCTTCCAACTATGGCTACACCTTC
CASSRQSPQGLSSNYGYTF
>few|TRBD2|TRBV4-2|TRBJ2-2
TGTGCCAGCAGCCAAGCGGGGGGGCGGACCGGGGAGCTGTTTTTT
CASSQAGGRTGELFF
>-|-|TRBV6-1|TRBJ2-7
TGTGCCAGCAGTGAAGTGAGGGACTGGCGGGAAGAGCAGTACTTC
CASSEVRDWREEQYF
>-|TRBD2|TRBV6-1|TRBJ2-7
TGTGCCAGCACCCTTTCGGGAGCGGGGGAGCAGTACTTC
CASTLSGAGEQYF
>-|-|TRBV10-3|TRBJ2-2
TGTGCCATCAGGTCAGGGTCCACCGGGGAGCTGTTTTTT
CAIRSGSTGELFF
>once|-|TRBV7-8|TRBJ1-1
TGTGCCAGCGGTGATTATGAGCGAGCTTTCTTT
CASGDYERAFF
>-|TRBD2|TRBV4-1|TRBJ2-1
TGCGCCAGCAGCCAAGTAGCTCTAGCGGGAAACTACAATGAGCAGTTCTTC
CASSQVALAGNYNEQFF
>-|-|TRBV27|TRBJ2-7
TGTGCCAGCAGGGGACTGGGGGGCTCCTACGAGCAGTACTTC
CASRGLGGSYEQYF
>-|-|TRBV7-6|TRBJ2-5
TGTGCCAGCAGCCCCGCGGGGGCCGGGACCCAGTACTTC
CASSPAGAGTQYF